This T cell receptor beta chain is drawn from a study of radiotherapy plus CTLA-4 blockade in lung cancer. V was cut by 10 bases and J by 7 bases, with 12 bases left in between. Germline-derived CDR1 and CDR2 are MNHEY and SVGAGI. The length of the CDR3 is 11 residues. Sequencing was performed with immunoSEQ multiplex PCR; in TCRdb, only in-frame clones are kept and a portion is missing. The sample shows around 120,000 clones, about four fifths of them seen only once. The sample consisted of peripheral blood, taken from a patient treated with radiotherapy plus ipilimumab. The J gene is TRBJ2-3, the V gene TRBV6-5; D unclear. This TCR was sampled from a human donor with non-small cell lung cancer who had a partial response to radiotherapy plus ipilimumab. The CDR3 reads CATRFHNTQYF. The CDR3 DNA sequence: TGTGCCACCAGATTTCACAATACGCAGTATTTT.